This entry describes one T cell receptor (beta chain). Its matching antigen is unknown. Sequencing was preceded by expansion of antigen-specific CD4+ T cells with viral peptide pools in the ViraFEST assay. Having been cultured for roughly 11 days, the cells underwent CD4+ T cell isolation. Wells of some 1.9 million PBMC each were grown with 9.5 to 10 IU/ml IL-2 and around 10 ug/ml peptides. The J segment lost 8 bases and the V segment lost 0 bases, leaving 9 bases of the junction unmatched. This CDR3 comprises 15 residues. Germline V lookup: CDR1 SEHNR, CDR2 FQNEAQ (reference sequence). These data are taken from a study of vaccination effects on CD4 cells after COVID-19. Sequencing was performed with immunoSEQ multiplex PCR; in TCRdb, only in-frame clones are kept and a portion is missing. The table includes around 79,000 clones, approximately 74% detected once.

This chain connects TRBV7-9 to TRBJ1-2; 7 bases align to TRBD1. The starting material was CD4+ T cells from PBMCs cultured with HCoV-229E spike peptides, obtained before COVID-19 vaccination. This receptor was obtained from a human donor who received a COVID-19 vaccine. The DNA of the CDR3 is TGTGCCAGCAGCTTAGCGCTCCGGCAGGGGGAAGGCTACACCTTC. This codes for CASSLALRQGEGYTF.